This T cell receptor beta chain came from a study of cytomegalovirus exposure and HLA in healthy donors. With V trimmed by 1 base and J by 4 bases, 4 bases remained unmatched. The CDR3 is 14 residues long. Looked up from germline, CDR1 is SGHNT and CDR2 is YYREEE (reference sequence). Primers for the PCR totalled 60 Vbeta and 13 Jbeta. Here immunoSEQ multiplex PCR was the method, and the copy in TCRdb shows in-frame clones only, minus some. Of about 160,000 clones in the sample, about four fifths were seen once. On this clone itself: Its antigen remains unknown.

Study results and limitations: Associated with cytomegalovirus, according to the listing, were 164 TCR beta chains. Specificity of three CMV-associated chains for CMV antigens was verified in vitro.

The chain uses TRBV5-4 and TRBJ2-7; 8 bases are shared with TRBD1. The TCR originated in a male donor in good health and CMV-seropositive. Input material: PBMCs. As DNA, the CDR3 is TGTGCCAGCAGCTTGCAGGGGGCAAGGTACGAGCAGTACTTC. Its translation is CASSLQGARYEQYF.